The 28 T cell receptor beta chains presented below share a single source sample, sequenced in a study of cytomegalovirus exposure and HLA in healthy donors (dated by TCRdb to 2017 to 2019). The method was the immunoSEQ multiplex PCR assay. The multiplex PCR relied on a mix of 60 forward primers for TCR Vbeta segments and 13 reverse primers for TCR Jbeta segments. TCRdb limited this immuneACCESS table to in-frame rearrangements with V and J called. A share of clones is missing; checked studies link under half to unresolved V genes, and the rest is unexplained. The sample table gives around 140,000 clones. Together, the top ten hold 0.75% to 1% of the sample. The sequencing input was PBMCs. The receptors were sampled from a male donor in good health and CMV-seronegative.

The rearrangement uses TRBV27 and TRBJ2-7, with 7 nucleotides matching TRBD2. The CDR3 is 18 amino acids. V was clipped by 1 base and J by 3 bases; unmatched bases: 15. Germline V gene sequence: CDR1 MNHEY, CDR2 SMNVEV (reference sequence). The CDR3 reads CASSLLAGDAPRGYEQYF. The CDR3 bases are TGTGCCAGCAGTTTATTGGCGGGGGACGCCCCTCGGGGCTACGAGCAGTACTTC.

The chain carries TRBV30 and TRBJ1-1, with unresolved D. Germline values: CDR1 GTSNPN, CDR2 SVGIG (reference sequence). The V gene lost 1 base and the J gene lost 5 bases, with 14 bases spanning the gap. The CDR3 extends over 14 amino acids. The CDR3 sequence: CAWSDEAGGTEAFF. CDR3 nucleotides: TGTGCCTGGAGTGACGAGGCAGGCGGGACTGAAGCTTTCTTT.

The J gene is TRBJ2-7, the V gene TRBV2, with D possibly TRBD2 on 5 matching bases. The V gene lost 4 bases and the J gene lost 2 bases, with 18 bases spanning the gap. CDR1 SNHLY and CDR2 FYNNEI come from the germline V gene. The CDR3 length is 16 residues. CDR3 DNA sequence: TGTGCCAGCAGTGGTACCCTTTTAATTAGCGCCTACGAGCAGTACTTC. This encodes CASSGTLLISAYEQYF.

Comment on this clone: At the DNA level, this CDR3 is encoded by other sequences in the same sample as well. The chain combines TRBV27 with TRBJ2-7; 7 positions match TRBD1. This CDR3 region has 17 residues. The germline V gene encodes CDR1 MNHEY and CDR2 SMNVEV (reference sequence). V shed 6 bases, J shed 6 bases, and the junction held 20 bases outside the gene matches. DNA for the CDR3: TGTGCCAGCAGCTTTTTGCCCTTTCACAGACAGGGTGGCGAGCAGTACTTC. Its translation: CASSFLPFHRQGGEQYF.

The rearrangement links TRBV6-5 to TRBJ2-7; weak D call: TRBD2 (6 bases). The germline V gene has CDR1 MNHEY and CDR2 SVGAGI. The V end lost 8 bases, the J end lost 6 bases, and 17 bases lay between the germline ends. The CDR3 extends over 13 amino acids. CDR3 residues: CASGWSRESEQYF. CDR3 in DNA: TGTGCCAGCGGGTGGTCTCGGGAGTCCGAGCAGTACTTC.

The chain links TRBV5-1 to TRBJ2-2, with 10 bases identical to TRBD2. The length of the CDR3 is 17 residues. Trimming at V came to 2 bases and at J to 2 bases, leaving 6 bases not matched to a gene. CDR1 and CDR2 from the germline V gene are SGHRS and YFSETQ. CDR3 in amino acids: CASSLTSGAINTGELFF. The DNA of the CDR3 is TGCGCCAGCAGCTTAACTAGCGGGGCGATCAACACCGGGGAGCTGTTTTTT.

V and J are TRBV4-1 and TRBJ1-2; D perhaps matches TRBD1 (6 bases). In germline, CDR1 is MGHRA, CDR2 YSYEKL. The V and J ends lost 4 bases and 9 bases respectively, with 24 bases between them. This CDR3 is built from 16 residues. The CDR3 loop is CASSLPDLSGGLRYTF. The CDR3 bases are TGCGCCAGCAGCCTCCCGGACTTAAGCGGGGGCCTGCGCTACACCTTC.

The chain joins TRBV30 to TRBJ2-5; 11 bases align to TRBD1. The CDR3 runs 14 residues. Germline CDR1 reads GTSNPN; CDR2 reads SVGIG (reference sequence). The ends lost 5 bases at V and 2 bases at J; junction bases unmatched: 4. CDR3: CAWSGTGGQETQYF. In DNA, the CDR3 is TGTGCCTGGTCCGGGACAGGGGGGCAAGAGACCCAGTACTTC.

As for this clone: At one end the junction does not follow the germline gene, possibly because of a read error. The chain recombines TRBV7-7 with TRBJ2-3; D unclear. Germline values: CDR1 SSHAT, CDR2 FNYEAQ (reference sequence). The CDR3 consists of 15 residues. CDR3 loop: CASSLGQASTDTQYF. The DNA for the CDR3 is TGTGCTAGCAGCTTAGGGCAGGCTAGCACAGATACGCAGTATTTT.

The rearrangement uses TRBV9 and TRBJ2-7, with TRBD2 as a possible D gene (6 bases). Trimming shortened V by 2 bases and J by 0 bases, and 9 bases separated the two germline ends. CDR3 length: 14 residues. The germline V gene encodes CDR1 SGDLS and CDR2 YYNGEE. CDR3 residues: CASSVEGSSYEQYF. The CDR3 DNA reads as TGTGCCAGCAGCGTGGAGGGGAGCTCCTACGAGCAGTACTTC.

The J gene is TRBJ1-1, the V gene TRBV6-5, with 8 bases that match TRBD1. With V trimmed by 0 bases and J by 5 bases, 8 bases remained unmatched. This CDR3 is 16 amino acids long. CDR1 is MNHEY and CDR2 is SVGAGI in the germline V gene. CDR3 residues: CASSYSRTGSGTEAFF. CDR3 bases: TGTGCCAGCAGTTACTCGAGGACAGGGTCTGGGACTGAAGCTTTCTTT.

The rearrangement uses TRBV10-1 and TRBJ2-7; 9 positions agree with TRBD2. Germline loops: CDR1 WNHNN, CDR2 SYGVQD (reference sequence). V was clipped by 6 bases and J by 5 bases; unmatched bases: 11. CDR3 length: 15 amino acids. CDR3 nucleotide sequence: TGCGCCAGCAGCCTATCCGGGACTAGCCCTCACGAGCAGTACTTC. Translating it yields CASSLSGTSPHEQYF.

This chain joins TRBV5-6 and TRBJ1-2; the D is unclear. The CDR3 spans 15 residues. V was trimmed by 1 base and J by 4 bases, leaving 14 bases between them. Germline V CDR1 and CDR2: SGHDT, YYEEEE. DNA of the CDR3: TGTGCCAGCAGCTTGAGTTCTAACAGCCTCTATGGCTACACCTTC. As protein: CASSLSSNSLYGYTF.

The chain links TRBV6-4 to TRBJ1-2; D unresolved. This CDR3 contains 14 residues. Trimming cost V 0 bases and J 10 bases, with 15 bases left between them. CDR1 MRHNA and CDR2 SNTAGT come from the germline V gene. The CDR3 sequence: CASSDSSPRHFYTF. DNA of the CDR3: TGTGCCAGCAGTGACTCGTCCCCTCGACATTTCTACACCTTC.

V and J are TRBV11-2 and TRBJ2-7, with TRBD2 identical over 12 bases. The germline V gene has CDR1 SGHAT and CDR2 FQNNGV. V lost 1 base to trimming and J lost 5 bases; unmatched junction nucleotides: 12. The CDR3 is 18 residues long. DNA of the CDR3: TGTGCCAGCAGCTTAGGGGTGGGACTAGCGGGTGGGAGGCACGAGCAGTACTTC. Protein product: CASSLGVGLAGGRHEQYF.

The chain recombines TRBV6-1 with TRBJ1-1; tentatively, D is TRBD1 (5 bases). V was pared by 6 bases and J by 4 bases, with 18 bases between. This CDR3 has 15 amino acids. Germline loops: CDR1 MNHNS, CDR2 SASEGT. The CDR3 loop reads CASRIGGARSTEAFF. CDR3 in DNA: TGTGCCAGCAGGATCGGAGGGGCGCGTAGCACTGAAGCTTTCTTT.

The chain uses TRBV29-1 and TRBJ1-4; possibly TRBD1 for D (5 bases). The V gene lost 0 bases and the J gene lost 5 bases, with 10 bases spanning the gap. The CDR3 is made up of 14 amino acids. CDR1 and CDR2 from the germline V gene are SQVTM and ANQGSEA. CDR3 amino acids: CSVEDLGGNEKLFF. CDR3 coding DNA: TGCAGCGTTGAAGATCTGGGGGGGAATGAAAAACTGTTTTTT.

The genes are TRBV28 and TRBJ2-5, with 10 bases aligning to TRBD2. Germline V gene sequence: CDR1 MDHEN, CDR2 SYDVKM. CDR3 size: 15 residues. After removal of 2 bases from V and 5 bases from J, the junction contained 5 bases not matched to a gene. The CDR3 protein is CASSLLAGAGETQYF. The CDR3 nucleotides are TGTGCCAGCAGTTTACTAGCGGGGGCTGGGGAGACCCAGTACTTC.

The chain combines TRBV4-3 with TRBJ2-3, with D hard to call. Germline V gives CDR1 LGHNA, CDR2 YSLEER. The CDR3 loop spans 14 amino acids. V dropped 3 bases and J dropped 0 bases, with 7 bases sitting between them. CDR3 nucleotides: TGCGCCAGCAGCCATGGAGCTAGCACAGATACGCAGTATTTT. It specifies CASSHGASTDTQYF.

V gene TRBV19 combines with J gene TRBJ2-4; 7 nucleotides align to TRBD2. The V gene end was trimmed by 3 bases and the J gene end by 0 bases; junction bases not matched to a gene: 11. The CDR3 is 18 residues long. CDR1 and CDR2 from the germline V gene are LNHDA and SQIVND (reference sequence). CDR3 DNA sequence: TGTGCCAGTAGTATCAGTGGTAGACTAGCCCTAGCCAAAAACATTCAGTACTTC. The encoded protein is CASSISGRLALAKNIQYF.

The CDR3 loop is CASSKQIPAGLYEQYF. CDR3 in DNA: TGTGCCAGTAGTAAGCAAATTCCGGCAGGGCTTTACGAGCAGTACTTC. The J gene is TRBJ2-7, the V gene TRBV19; D perhaps matches TRBD1 (5 bases). The CDR3 consists of 16 residues. Trimming removed 4 bases at V and 4 bases at J, with 20 bases between. Germline CDR1 reads LNHDA; CDR2 reads SQIVND (reference sequence).

The rearrangement uses TRBV6-1 and TRBJ2-7; 10 bases line up with TRBD2. In germline, CDR1 is MNHNS, CDR2 SASEGT. The V gene end was trimmed by 6 bases and the J gene end by 5 bases; junction bases not matched to a gene: 7. The CDR3 is made up of 14 amino acids. CDR3: CASSETSGWHEQYF. The CDR3 region has the DNA TGTGCCAGCAGCGAGACTAGCGGGTGGCACGAGCAGTACTTC.

The chain employs TRBV5-4 and TRBJ1-5; D perhaps matches TRBD1 (5 bases). The germline V gene encodes CDR1 SGHNT and CDR2 YYREEE (reference sequence). The CDR3 runs to 15 residues. V dropped 4 bases and J dropped 0 bases, with 11 bases sitting between them. This CDR3 is CASSPGGGSNQPQHF. Here the CDR3 DNA reads TGTGCCAGCAGCCCCGGGGGGGGTAGCAATCAGCCCCAGCATTTT.

The chain carries TRBV5-4 and TRBJ2-1, with a weak D call TRBD2 (5 bases). Per the germline V gene, CDR1 is SGHNT and CDR2 is YYREEE (reference sequence). V was trimmed by 2 bases and J by 0 bases, leaving 6 bases between them. The CDR3 contains 14 residues. CDR3 amino acids: CASSLADSYNEQFF. CDR3 in DNA: TGTGCCAGCAGCTTAGCGGACTCCTACAATGAGCAGTTCTTC.

The V and J genes are TRBV5-1 and TRBJ1-1, with D maybe TRBD1 (6 bases). V was cut by 6 bases and J by 8 bases, with 23 bases left in between. This CDR3 comprises 15 residues. Germline CDR1 and CDR2: SGHRS and YFSETQ. Here the CDR3 DNA reads TGCGCCAGCACCAAACATGGCAGCAGGGGCCTGGAAGCTTTCTTT. This sequence encodes CASTKHGSRGLEAFF. Filled out from reference TRBV5-1 and TRBJ1-1, the complete variable domain reads KAGVTQTPRYLIKTRGQQVTLSCSPISGHRSVSWYQQTPGQGLQFLFEYFSETQRNKGNFPGRFSGRQFSNSRSEMNVSTLELGDSALYLCASTKHGSRGLEAFFGQGTRLTVV.

The chain combines TRBV5-1 with TRBJ1-4, with 9 bases lining up with TRBD1. The J segment lost 5 bases and the V segment lost 0 bases, leaving 8 bases of the junction unmatched. CDR1 is SGHRS and CDR2 is YFSETQ in the germline V gene. The CDR3 runs 17 residues. CDR3 protein: CASSLVLPTGGNEKLFF. CDR3 coding DNA: TGCGCCAGCAGCTTGGTCCTTCCGACAGGGGGGAATGAAAAACTGTTTTTT.

The V and J genes are TRBV29-1 and TRBJ1-2, with D possibly being TRBD1 (6 bases). CDR3 length equals 14 residues. Trimming pared 6 bases from V and 0 bases from J, leaving 14 bases between. The V gene's germline CDR1 is SQVTM and CDR2 ANQGSEA. Written as DNA, the CDR3 is TGCAGCGTGCACCGGGACAAAGCTAACTATGGCTACACCTTC. Translation: CSVHRDKANYGYTF.

The rearrangement links TRBV4-2 to TRBJ1-6; D is perhaps TRBD1 (5 bases). This CDR3 is built from 14 residues. The V end lost 1 base, the J end lost 8 bases, and 9 bases lay between the germline ends. In germline, CDR1 is LGHNA, CDR2 YNFKEQ. The CDR3 nucleotides read TGTGCCAGCAGCCAAGGACAGTGGGATTCACCCCTCCACTTT. Protein sequence: CASSQGQWDSPLHF.